The sequence of this TCR beta chain was determined in a study of spatial heterogeneity in lung cancer. Study conclusions and caveats: Tracking of tumor mutation counts was seen in expanded intratumoral alpha and beta TCR counts.

TCRdb reprocessed the 5' RACE reads via MiXCR and lists one record per CDR3 protein. The sample shows approximately 23,000 distinct CDR3 sequences, about 4.3% of them seen only once. This clonotype was seen at least ten times. As yet, its antigen is unknown. Time point reported: sample taken at primary tumor resection. This CDR3 has 12 amino acids. Trimming removed 4 bases from V and 8 bases from J, with 6 bases in between. In germline, CDR1 is MNHNY, CDR2 SVGAGI (reference sequence). The genes are TRBV6-6 and TRBJ1-6; D remains ambiguous. The source of this sequence is a male donor with early-stage non-small cell lung cancer. The input for sequencing was lung tumor tissue, taken at surgery. The DNA for the CDR3 is TGTGCCAGCAGTTCCCAGGATTCACCCCTCCACTTT. Amino acids: CASSSQDSPLHF.